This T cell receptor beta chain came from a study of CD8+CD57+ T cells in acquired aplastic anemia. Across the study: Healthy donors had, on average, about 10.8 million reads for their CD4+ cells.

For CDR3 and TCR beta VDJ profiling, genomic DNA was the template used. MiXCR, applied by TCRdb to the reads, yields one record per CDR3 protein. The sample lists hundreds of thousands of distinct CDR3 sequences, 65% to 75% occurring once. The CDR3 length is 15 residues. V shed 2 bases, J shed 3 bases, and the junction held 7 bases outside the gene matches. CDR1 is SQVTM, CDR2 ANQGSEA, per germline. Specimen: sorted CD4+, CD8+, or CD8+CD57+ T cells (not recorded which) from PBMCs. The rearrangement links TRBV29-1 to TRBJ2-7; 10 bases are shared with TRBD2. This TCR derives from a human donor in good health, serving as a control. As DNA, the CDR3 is TGCAGCGTTGAACAGCGGGAGGGGAAGGTCTACGAGCAGTACTTC. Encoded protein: CSVEQREGKVYEQYF.